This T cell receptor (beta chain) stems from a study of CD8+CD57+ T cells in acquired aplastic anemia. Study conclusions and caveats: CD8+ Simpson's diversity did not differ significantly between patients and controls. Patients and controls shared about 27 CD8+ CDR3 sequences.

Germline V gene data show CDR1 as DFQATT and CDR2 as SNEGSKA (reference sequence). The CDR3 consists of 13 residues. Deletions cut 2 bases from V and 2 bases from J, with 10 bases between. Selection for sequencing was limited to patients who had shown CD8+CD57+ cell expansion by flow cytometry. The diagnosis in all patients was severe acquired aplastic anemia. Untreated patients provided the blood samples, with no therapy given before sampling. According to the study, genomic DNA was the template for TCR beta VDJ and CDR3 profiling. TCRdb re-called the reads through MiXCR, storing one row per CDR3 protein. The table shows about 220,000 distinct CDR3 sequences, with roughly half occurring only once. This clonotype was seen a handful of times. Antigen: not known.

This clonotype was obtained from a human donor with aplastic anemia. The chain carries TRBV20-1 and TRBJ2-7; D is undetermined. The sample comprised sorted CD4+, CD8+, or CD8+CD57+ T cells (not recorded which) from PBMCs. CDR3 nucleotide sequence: TGCAGTGCTAGAAAGGACGCGACCTACGAGCAGTACTTC. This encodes CSARKDATYEQYF.